The following is a T cell receptor beta chain sequence with its context. Its specificity is unknown. Sequenced material consisted of expressed TCRB transcripts (all of the isolated RNA was reverse transcribed). Assay used: immunoSEQ multiplex PCR; TCRdb lists only in-frame clones, some missing. The sample holds a few hundred thousand clones, around 20% seen once. The CDR3 extends over 13 amino acids. Trimming removed 4 bases from V and 6 bases from J, with 11 bases in between. CDR1 and CDR2 from the germline V gene are MNHNS and SASEGT. These data originate in a study of beta chain features in type 1 diabetes. Study information: Examination spanned about 110 million sorted cells from all samples. Whole-study results and caveats: For cells with high TCR expression, cDNA sequencing could yield over-representation. For Type 1 diabetes patients, all four CD4+ subsets carried TCRB CDR3s that were moderately but significantly shorter. There were fewer insertions and more deletions at the VDJ junctions of type 1 diabetes patients.

Sequencing input: naive CD4+ T cells from blood. The sequence was obtained from a woman under 30 in good health. The chain couples TRBV6-1 to TRBJ2-3, with D maybe TRBD1 (6 bases). The CDR3 DNA reads TGTGCCAGCAGTGGCACAGGGTCTGATACGCAGTATTTT. Translating it yields CASSGTGSDTQYF.